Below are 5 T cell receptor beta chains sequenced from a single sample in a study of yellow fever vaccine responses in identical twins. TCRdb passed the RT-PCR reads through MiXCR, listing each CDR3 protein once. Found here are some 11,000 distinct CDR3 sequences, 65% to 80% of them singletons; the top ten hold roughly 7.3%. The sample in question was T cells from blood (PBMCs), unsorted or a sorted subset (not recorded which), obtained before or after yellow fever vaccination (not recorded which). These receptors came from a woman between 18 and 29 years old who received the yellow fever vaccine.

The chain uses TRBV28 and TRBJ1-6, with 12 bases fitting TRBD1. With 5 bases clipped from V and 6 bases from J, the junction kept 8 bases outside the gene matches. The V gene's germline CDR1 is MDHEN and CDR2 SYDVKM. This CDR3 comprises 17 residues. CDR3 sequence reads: CASSRGTGGASNSPLHF. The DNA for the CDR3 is TGTGCCAGCAGTCGCGGGACAGGGGGCGCGAGTAATTCACCCCTCCACTTT.

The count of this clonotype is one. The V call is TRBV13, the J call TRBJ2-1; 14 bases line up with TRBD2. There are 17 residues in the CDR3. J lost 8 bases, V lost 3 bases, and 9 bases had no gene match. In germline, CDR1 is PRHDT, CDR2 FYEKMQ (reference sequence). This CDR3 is CASSFSYGTSGSYEQFF. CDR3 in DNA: TGTGCCAGCAGCTTCTCCTACGGGACTAGCGGGAGCTATGAGCAGTTCTTC.

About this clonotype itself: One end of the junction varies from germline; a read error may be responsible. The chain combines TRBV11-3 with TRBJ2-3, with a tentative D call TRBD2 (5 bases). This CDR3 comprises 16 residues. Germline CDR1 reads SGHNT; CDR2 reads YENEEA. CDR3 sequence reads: CASSLEVLASTDTQFF. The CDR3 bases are TGTGCCAGCAGCTTAGAGGTATTGGCTAGCACAGATACGCAGTTTTTT.

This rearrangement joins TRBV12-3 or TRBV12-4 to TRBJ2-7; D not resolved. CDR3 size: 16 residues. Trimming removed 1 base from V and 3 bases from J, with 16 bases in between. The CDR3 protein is CASSLGVGRWRYEQYF. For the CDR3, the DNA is TGTGCCAGCAGTTTAGGTGTGGGAAGGTGGCGCTACGAGCAGTACTTC.

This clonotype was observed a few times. This CDR3 reads CASSLRQRGTDTQYF. The CDR3 nucleotides are TGCGCCAGCAGCCTCCGACAGAGGGGGACAGATACGCAGTATTTT. The genes are TRBV4-3 and TRBJ2-3; D is perhaps TRBD1 (6 bases). The V gene lost 4 bases and the J gene lost 3 bases, with 14 bases spanning the gap. The CDR3 runs 15 residues. Germline CDR1 and CDR2: LGHNA and YSLEER.